This TCR beta chain was obtained from a study of radiotherapy plus CTLA-4 blockade in lung cancer. Study results and limitations: TCR clones of tumor origin grew in blood after radiotherapy plus ipilimumab. The best prediction of response reportedly came from early blood T cell clone dynamics, with interferon-beta.

Clones were sequenced by immunoSEQ multiplex PCR, and TCRdb holds only the in-frame ones, with some missing. This table has about 88,000 clones, about 78% appearing once. The CDR3 has 15 residues. CDR1 and CDR2 from the germline V gene are LNHDA and SQIVND (reference sequence). The ends were cut back, 1 base at V and 4 bases at J, with 13 bases in the middle. In regard to this clone: Its specificity is unknown.

The receptor was derived from a human donor with non-small cell lung cancer that progressed on radiotherapy plus ipilimumab. This sample comprised peripheral blood, obtained from a patient treated with radiotherapy plus ipilimumab. The rearrangement joins TRBV19 to TRBJ2-5; D gene uncertain. The CDR3 sequence is CASSIGGKGGETQYF. The CDR3 DNA follows: TGTGCCAGTAGTATAGGTGGGAAGGGTGGAGAGACCCAGTACTTC.